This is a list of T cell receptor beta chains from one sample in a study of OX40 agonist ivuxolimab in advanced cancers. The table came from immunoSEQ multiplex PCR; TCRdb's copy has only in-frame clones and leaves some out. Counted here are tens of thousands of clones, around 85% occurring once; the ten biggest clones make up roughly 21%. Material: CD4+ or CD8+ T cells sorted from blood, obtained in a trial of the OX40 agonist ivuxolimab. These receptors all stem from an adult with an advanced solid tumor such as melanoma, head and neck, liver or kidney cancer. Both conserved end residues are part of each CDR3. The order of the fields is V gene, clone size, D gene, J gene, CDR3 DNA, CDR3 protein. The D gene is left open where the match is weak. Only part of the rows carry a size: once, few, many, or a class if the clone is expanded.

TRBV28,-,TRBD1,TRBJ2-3,TGTGCCAGCAGTACCGGGACAGGGAGGACAGATACGCAGTATTTT,CASSTGTGRTDTQYF
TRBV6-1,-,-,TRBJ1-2,TGTGCCAGCAGTACCTTGGGCTACACCTTC,CASSTLGYTF
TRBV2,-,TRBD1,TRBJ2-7,TGTGCCAGCAGTGATCCCGGACAGGGGAGAACCTACGAGCAGTACTTC,CASSDPGQGRTYEQYF
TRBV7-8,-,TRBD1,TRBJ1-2,TGTGCCAGCAGCTACCGGACAGGGGGCACCTCGAACTATGGCTACACCTTC,CASSYRTGGTSNYGYTF
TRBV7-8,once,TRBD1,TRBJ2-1,TGTGCCAGCAGCTTCGGGACAGGGGGACACAATGAGCAGTTCTTC,CASSFGTGGHNEQFF
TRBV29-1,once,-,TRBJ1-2,TGCAGCGTTCCTGGATGGGGTGGAGGCTACACCTTC,CSVPGWGGGYTF
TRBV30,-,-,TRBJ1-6,TGTGCCTGGCACCTACCCGGGGCAGGAAATTCACCCCTCCACTTT,CAWHLPGAGNSPLHF
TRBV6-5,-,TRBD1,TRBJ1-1,TGTGCCAGCAGGGGACAGGGACTGAACACTGAAGCTTTCTTT,CASRGQGLNTEAFF
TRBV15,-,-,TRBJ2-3,TGTGCCACCAGCAGAGTCGGGGGAAGACCCCTCCCAGATACGCAGTATTTT,CATSRVGGRPLPDTQYF
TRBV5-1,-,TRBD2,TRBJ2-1,TGCGCCAGCAGACCGACTAGCGGGTACAATGAGCAGTTCTTC,CASRPTSGYNEQFF
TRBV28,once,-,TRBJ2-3,TGTGCCAGCAGTTTGTCCGGGGTAGATACGCAGTATTTT,CASSLSGVDTQYF
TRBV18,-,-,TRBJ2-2,TGTGCCAGCTCACCACGAGCAGGGGACACCGGGGAGCTGTTTTTT,CASSPRAGDTGELFF
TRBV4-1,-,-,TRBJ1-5,TGCGCCAGCAGCCAAGGCCCTGGGGCAGGGGACAATCAGCCCCAGCATTTT,CASSQGPGAGDNQPQHF
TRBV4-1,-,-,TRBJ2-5,TGCGCCAGCAGCCAGGGCCAGCTGGAGGTAGAGACCCAGTACTTC,CASSQGQLEVETQYF
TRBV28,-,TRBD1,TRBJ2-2,TGTGCCAGCAGTTTGGACAGGGGGCCCACCGGGGAGCTGTTTTTT,CASSLDRGPTGELFF
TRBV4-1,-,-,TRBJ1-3,TGCGCCAGCAGCCAAACCGCCGGGGCAGTCTCCTCTGGAAACACCATATATTTT,CASSQTAGAVSSGNTIYF